A single sample is the source of the 26 T cell receptor beta chains below, sequenced in a study of blood T cell repertoires in COVID-19. The protocol was immunoSEQ multiplex PCR, while the TCRdb copy is restricted to in-frame clones and leaves out a portion. The repertoire holds some 270,000 clones, almost 85% seen once, with 8.5% to 9.5% in the top ten. Source material: PBMCs or T cells enriched from blood (not recorded which). These receptors all stem from a woman between 50 and 59 years old with acute COVID-19.

The genes are TRBV5-1 and TRBJ1-5; a weak D match, TRBD1 (5 bases). The CDR3 has 14 amino acids. The germline V and J ends were trimmed by 1 base and 3 bases, with 8 bases remaining between them. The germline V gene encodes CDR1 SGHRS and CDR2 YFSETQ. The CDR3 loop reads CASSLIGDNQPQHF. The CDR3, as DNA: TGCGCCAGCAGCTTGATAGGGGACAATCAGCCCCAGCATTTT.

This sequence joins TRBV19 and TRBJ1-1; TRBD1 is a possible D gene (5 bases). Germline V gene sequence: CDR1 LNHDA, CDR2 SQIVND (reference sequence). Trimming left V 5 bases short and J 4 bases short, with 17 bases between. The CDR3 is made up of 15 amino acids. The CDR3 DNA reads TGTGCCAGTAGTGGGACGGAGGGTCGGGGCACTGAAGCTTTCTTT. It encodes CASSGTEGRGTEAFF. Variable domain in full (rest from reference TRBV19 and TRBJ1-1): DGGITQSPKYLFRKEGQNVTLSCEQNLNHDAMYWYRQDPGQGLRLIYYSQIVNDFQKGDIAEGYSVSREKKESFPLTVTSAQKNPTAFYLCASSGTEGRGTEAFFGQGTRLTVV.

The rearrangement links TRBV21-1 to TRBJ2-3; no DNA check was done on the table's D call, TRBD2. TRBV21-1 is recorded as a pseudogene. The CDR3 loop spans 20 amino acids. The CDR3 protein is CASSPRDRRLTSGGPDTQYF. CDR3 coding DNA: TGTGCCAGCAGCCCCCGGGACAGGAGGCTTACTAGCGGGGGCCCAGATACGCAGTATTTT.

The rearrangement uses TRBV18 and TRBJ1-6, with TRBD1 matching 9 bases. With 3 bases clipped from V and 7 bases from J, the junction kept 4 bases outside the gene matches. Germline CDR1 reads KGHSH; CDR2 reads LQKENI. The CDR3 runs 15 residues. In DNA form, the CDR3 reads TGTGCCAGCTCACCCACAGGGGGCGAAAATTCACCCCTCCACTTT. Its protein product is CASSPTGGENSPLHF.

The J gene is TRBJ2-7, the V gene TRBV3-1 (or the pseudogene TRBV3-2), with 13 nucleotides matching TRBD2. Trimming at V came to 1 base and at J to 3 bases, leaving 0 bases not matched to a gene. The CDR3 consists of 15 residues. Germline values: CDR1 LGHDT, CDR2 YNNKEL (reference sequence). The CDR3 bases are TGTGCCAGCAGCCAAGGACTAGCGGGGGGCTACGAGCAGTACTTC. Its protein product is CASSQGLAGGYEQYF.

The CDR3 nucleotides are TGTGCCAGCAGCGCAACAGGTGGGTTAAACAGAGGCCACTACGAGCAGTACTTC. This translates into CASSATGGLNRGHYEQYF. The chain combines TRBV9 with TRBJ2-7, with D perhaps matching TRBD1 (5 bases). Germline V gene data show CDR1 as SGDLS and CDR2 as YYNGEE. The V end lost 3 bases, the J end lost 3 bases, and 25 bases lay between the germline ends. CDR3 length: 18 residues.

This chain joins TRBV23-1 and TRBJ1-1; 10 bases align to TRBD1. TRBV23-1 falls under the ORF class, with uncertain function. The length of the CDR3 is 16 residues. The junction had 11 bases not matched to a gene; V was cut back by 0 bases and J by 10 bases. CDR3 protein: CASSQSPRTGGAGAFF. As DNA, the CDR3 is TGCGCCAGCAGTCAATCACCCAGGACAGGGGGGGCGGGAGCTTTCTTT.

The chain is built from TRBV7-6 and TRBJ2-7; tentatively, D is TRBD2 (6 bases). The CDR3 contains 13 residues. V was cut by 5 bases and J by 5 bases, with 13 bases left in between. The V gene's germline CDR1 is SGHVS and CDR2 FNYEAQ. The CDR3 DNA follows: TGTGCCAGCAGCCCAGTTTGGGGGGACGAGCAGTACTTC. This sequence encodes CASSPVWGDEQYF.

This clone was detected only a few times. The J gene is TRBJ1-2, the V gene TRBV19; no clear D gene. V was clipped by 0 bases and J by 5 bases, with 13 bases between them. CDR3 length: 15 residues. Germline values: CDR1 LNHDA, CDR2 SQIVND (reference sequence). The CDR3 here is CASSIDQAFSYGYTF. The CDR3 DNA follows: TGTGCCAGTAGTATAGATCAGGCTTTCTCGTATGGCTACACCTTC. Full variable domain (outside the CDR3, taken from reference TRBV19 and TRBJ1-2): DGGITQSPKYLFRKEGQNVTLSCEQNLNHDAMYWYRQDPGQGLRLIYYSQIVNDFQKGDIAEGYSVSREKKESFPLTVTSAQKNPTAFYLCASSIDQAFSYGYTFGSGTRLTVV.

The genes are TRBV29-1 and TRBJ1-2; 7 nucleotides line up with TRBD1. The J segment lost 1 base and the V segment lost 7 bases, leaving 12 bases of the junction unmatched. The CDR3 covers 15 residues. CDR1 and CDR2 (germline): SQVTM, ANQGSEA. The CDR3 DNA is TGCAGCGGGGGCACAGGGGCACAGTTTAACTATGGCTACACCTTC. It encodes CSGGTGAQFNYGYTF. The whole variable domain, filled in from reference TRBV29-1 and TRBJ1-2, reads SAVISQKPSRDICQRGTSLTIQCQVDSQVTMMFWYRQQPGQSLTLIATANQGSEATYESGFVIDKFPISRPNLTFSTLTVSNMSPEDSSIYLCSGGTGAQFNYGYTFGSGTRLTVV.

CDR3 sequence reads: CASSFPDRGRGYTF. The CDR3 region has the DNA TGTGCCAGTAGTTTCCCAGACAGGGGTCGTGGCTACACCTTC. The rearrangement joins TRBV19 to TRBJ1-2; TRBD1 matches at 8 bases. This CDR3 is 14 amino acids long. V trimming: 5 bases; J trimming: 7 bases; junction bases outside the gene matches: 9. Germline V gene lookup returns CDR1 LNHDA and CDR2 SQIVND (reference sequence).

V and J are TRBV6-5 and TRBJ1-2; 7 nucleotides align to TRBD1. The junction had 1 base not matched to a gene; V was cut back by 8 bases and J by 4 bases. CDR3 length: 11 amino acids. Germline lookup yields CDR1 MNHEY and CDR2 SVGAGI. The CDR3 coding sequence is TGTGCCAGCGGGACAGCCTATGGCTACACCTTC. This sequence encodes CASGTAYGYTF.

CDR3 sequence reads: CASSLAAGEFYGYTF. Written as DNA, the CDR3 is TGCGCCAGCAGCTTGGCGGCAGGGGAATTCTATGGCTACACCTTC. This chain joins TRBV5-1 and TRBJ1-2; possibly TRBD1 for D (6 bases). V lost 0 bases and J lost 4, with 13 bases in between. CDR3 length: 15 amino acids. From germline, CDR1 is SGHRS and CDR2 YFSETQ.

The chain has TRBV6-5 and TRBJ2-5; no clear D. The germline V gene has CDR1 MNHEY and CDR2 SVGAGI. The CDR3 covers 14 residues. Trimming removed 5 bases from V and 1 base from J, with 11 bases in between. CDR3 nucleotide sequence: TGTGCCAGCAGTCCCCCCGGCGGCCAAGAGACCCAGTACTTC. Protein sequence: CASSPPGGQETQYF.

The rearrangement joins TRBV2 to TRBJ1-1; D ambiguous. The CDR3 has 12 residues. Germline V lookup: CDR1 SNHLY, CDR2 FYNNEI. Trimming shortened V by 6 bases and J by 7 bases, and 12 bases separated the two germline ends. Here the CDR3 DNA reads TGTGCCAGCAGGGGTGCGGGGTATGAAGCTTTCTTT. This translates into CASRGAGYEAFF.

The V call is TRBV12-3 or TRBV12-4, the J call TRBJ1-2; the D is unclear. V lost 7 bases to trimming and J lost 0 bases, with 6 bases between them. The CDR3 length is 12 residues. The CDR3 protein is CASKRTNYGYTF. In nucleotides, the CDR3 is TGTGCCAGCAAGAGGACTAACTATGGCTACACCTTC.

The chain carries TRBV9 and TRBJ2-7; D perhaps matches TRBD1 (5 bases). V gave up 0 bases and J gave up 7 bases, with 11 bases separating them. The V gene's germline CDR1 is SGDLS and CDR2 YYNGEE. CDR3 length equals 13 residues. Here the CDR3 reads CASSVEGLGEQYF. For the CDR3, the DNA is TGTGCCAGCAGCGTAGAGGGGCTGGGGGAGCAGTACTTC.

V usage is TRBV3-1 (or the pseudogene TRBV3-2) and J usage is TRBJ1-1; 7 nucleotides agree with TRBD1. This CDR3 region has 14 residues. The V and J ends lost 4 bases and 5 bases, in that order; junction bases with no gene match: 7. The germline CDR1 and CDR2 sequences are LGHDT and YNNKEL (reference sequence). CDR3 sequence reads: CASSRQGGRTEAFF. The CDR3 DNA is TGTGCCAGCAGCCGACAGGGTGGTAGGACTGAAGCTTTCTTT.

The chain has TRBV5-1 and TRBJ1-6, with D tentatively TRBD1 (6 bases). Germline CDR1 reads SGHRS; CDR2 reads YFSETQ. The length of the CDR3 is 17 residues. V was cut by 2 bases and J by 0 bases, with 12 bases left in between. CDR3 DNA sequence: TGCGCCAGCAGCTTAGCAGGGGCTGTCTCCTATAATTCACCCCTCCACTTT. Translation gives CASSLAGAVSYNSPLHF.

This clone has a handful of counts. The V gene is TRBV19, the J gene TRBJ1-1; D not certain. The ends were cut back, 8 bases at V and 1 base at J, with 11 bases in the middle. The CDR3 is made up of 13 amino acids. CDR1 and CDR2 (germline): LNHDA, SQIVND (reference sequence). DNA of the CDR3: TGTGCCAGTCTTGGGCTACCGAACACTGAAGCTTTCTTT. Its translation: CASLGLPNTEAFF. The variable domain in full, with the rest retrieved from reference TRBV19 and TRBJ1-1, is DGGITQSPKYLFRKEGQNVTLSCEQNLNHDAMYWYRQDPGQGLRLIYYSQIVNDFQKGDIAEGYSVSREKKESFPLTVTSAQKNPTAFYLCASLGLPNTEAFFGQGTRLTVV.

The chain couples TRBV7-2 to TRBJ1-4, with a tentative D call TRBD1 (5 bases). V was shortened by 3 bases and J by 2 bases, with 10 bases between the two germline ends. CDR3 size: 15 residues. The germline V gene encodes CDR1 SGHTA and CDR2 FQGNSA. The CDR3 here is CASSLSRGTNEKLFF. The CDR3 bases are TGTGCCAGCAGCTTGAGTAGGGGCACTAATGAAAAACTGTTTTTT.

This chain connects TRBV2 to TRBJ2-3; TRBD1 matches at 8 bases. V lost 5 bases, J lost 13 bases, and 8 bases stayed unmatched. This CDR3 is built from 12 residues. Germline lookup yields CDR1 SNHLY and CDR2 FYNNEI. CDR3 region: CASSSTGGLEYF. CDR3 nucleotide sequence: TGTGCCAGCAGTTCCACAGGGGGATTGGAGTATTTT. Full variable domain (outside the CDR3, taken from reference TRBV2 and TRBJ2-3): EPEVTQTPSHQVTQMGQEVILRCVPISNHLYFYWYRQILGQKVEFLVSFYNNEISEKSEIFDDQFSVERPDGSNFTLKIRSTKLEDSAMYFCASSSTGGLEYFGPGTRLTVL.

The chain has TRBV6-5 and TRBJ1-1; a possible D gene is TRBD1 (6 bases). CDR1 MNHEY and CDR2 SVGAGI come from the germline V gene. The CDR3 sequence is 13 residues long. V was shortened by 7 bases and J by 6 bases, with 15 bases between the two germline ends. The CDR3 nucleotides are TGTGCCAGCACCTCCCGGGACACCTCTGAAGCTTTCTTT. It translates to CASTSRDTSEAFF.

This sequence joins TRBV5-8 and TRBJ2-5, with TRBD1 identical over 7 bases. The germline V gene has CDR1 SGHTS and CDR2 YDEGEE. V shed 2 bases, J shed 1 base, and the junction held 8 bases outside the gene matches. The CDR3 runs 16 residues. The CDR3 loop reads CASSFVGQNLQETQYF. For the CDR3, the DNA is TGTGCCAGCAGCTTCGTGGGACAGAACCTCCAAGAGACCCAGTACTTC.

This chain uses TRBV6-5 with TRBJ1-1; TRBD1 might be the D (6 bases). Deletions cut 6 bases from V and 0 bases from J, with 11 bases between. The CDR3 totals 14 residues. In germline, CDR1 is MNHEY, CDR2 SVGAGI. In DNA, the CDR3 is TGTGCCAGCAGGTACGGACAGTTGAACACTGAAGCTTTCTTT. Translated, it gives CASRYGQLNTEAFF.

This clone was seen once. The rearrangement uses TRBV6-5 and TRBJ1-2, with D possibly being TRBD1 (5 bases). The CDR3 runs to 15 residues. Trimming pared 0 bases from V and 4 bases from J, leaving 12 bases between. Germline V gene data show CDR1 as MNHEY and CDR2 as SVGAGI. Here the CDR3 reads CASSYSNGAVYGYTF. Written as DNA, the CDR3 is TGTGCCAGCAGTTACTCGAATGGGGCCGTCTATGGCTACACCTTC.